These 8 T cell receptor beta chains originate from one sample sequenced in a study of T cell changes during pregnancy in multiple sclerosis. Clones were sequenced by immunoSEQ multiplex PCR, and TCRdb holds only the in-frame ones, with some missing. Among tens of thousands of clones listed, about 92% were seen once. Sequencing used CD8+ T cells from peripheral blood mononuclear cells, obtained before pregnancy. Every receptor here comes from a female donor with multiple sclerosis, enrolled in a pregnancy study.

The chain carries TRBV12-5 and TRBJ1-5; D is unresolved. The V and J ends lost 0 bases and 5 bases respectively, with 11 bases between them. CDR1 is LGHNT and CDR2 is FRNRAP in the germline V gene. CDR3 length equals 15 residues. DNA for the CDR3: TGTGCTAGTGGTTTGGTAGTGGGAGGAGATCAGCCCCAGCATTTT. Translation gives CASGLVVGGDQPQHF.

The CDR3 coding sequence is TGTGCCAGCAGCTTAATGGGGGGGGTTCACGGCAATGAGCAGTTCTTC. Translating it yields CASSLMGGVHGNEQFF. V usage is TRBV7-3 and J usage is TRBJ2-1, with 7 nucleotides matching TRBD2. Trimming at V came to 1 base and at J to 6 bases, leaving 9 bases not matched to a gene. The CDR3 spans 16 residues. Germline assignment: CDR1 SGHTA and CDR2 FQGTGA. Full variable domain (rest looked up from reference TRBV7-3 and TRBJ2-1): GAGVSQTPSNKVTEKGKYVELRCDPISGHTALYWYRQSLGQGPEFLIYFQGTGAADDSGLPNDRFFAVRPEGSVSTLKIQRTERGDSAVYLCASSLMGGVHGNEQFFGPGTRLTVL.

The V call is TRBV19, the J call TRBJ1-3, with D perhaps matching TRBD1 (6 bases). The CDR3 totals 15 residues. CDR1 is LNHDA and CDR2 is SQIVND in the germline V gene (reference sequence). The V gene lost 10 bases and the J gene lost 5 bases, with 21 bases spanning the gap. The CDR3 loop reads CATIGQLLQRNTIYF. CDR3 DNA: TGTGCCACCATCGGACAGCTTCTCCAACGAAACACCATATATTTT.

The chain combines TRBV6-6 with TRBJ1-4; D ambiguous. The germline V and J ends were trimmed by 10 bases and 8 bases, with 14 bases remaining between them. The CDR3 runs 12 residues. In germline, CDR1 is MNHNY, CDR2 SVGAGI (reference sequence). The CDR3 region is CATEPGGEKLFF. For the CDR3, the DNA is TGTGCCACCGAGCCCGGAGGAGAAAAACTGTTTTTT.

CDR3 nucleotides: TGTGCCAGCAGCGAGGGCTCTGGAAACACCATATATTTT. Encoded protein: CASSEGSGNTIYF. The J gene is TRBJ1-3, the V gene TRBV7-2; D remains unclear. V lost 5 bases to trimming and J lost 0 bases, with 5 bases between them. CDR1 is SGHTA and CDR2 is FQGNSA in the germline V gene. CDR3 size: 13 residues.

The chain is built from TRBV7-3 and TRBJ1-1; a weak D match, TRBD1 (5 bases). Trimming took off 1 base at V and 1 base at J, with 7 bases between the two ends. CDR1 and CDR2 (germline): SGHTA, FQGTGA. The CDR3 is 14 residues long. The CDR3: CASSLNGGNTEAFF. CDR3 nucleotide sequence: TGTGCCAGCAGCTTAAACGGGGGGAACACTGAAGCTTTCTTT. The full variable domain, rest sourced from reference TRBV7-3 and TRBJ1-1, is GAGVSQTPSNKVTEKGKYVELRCDPISGHTALYWYRQSLGQGPEFLIYFQGTGAADDSGLPNDRFFAVRPEGSVSTLKIQRTERGDSAVYLCASSLNGGNTEAFFGQGTRLTVV.

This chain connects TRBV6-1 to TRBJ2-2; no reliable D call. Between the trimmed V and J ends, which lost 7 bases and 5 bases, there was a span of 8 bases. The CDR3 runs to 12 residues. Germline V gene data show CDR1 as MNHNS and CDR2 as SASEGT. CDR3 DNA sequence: TGTGCCAGCAACGAGTGGACCGGGGAGCTGTTTTTT. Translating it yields CASNEWTGELFF.

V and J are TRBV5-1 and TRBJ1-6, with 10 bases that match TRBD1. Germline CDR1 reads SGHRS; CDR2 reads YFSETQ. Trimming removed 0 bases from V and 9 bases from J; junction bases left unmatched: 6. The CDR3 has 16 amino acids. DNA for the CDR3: TGCGCCAGCAGCTTGGATAGACAGGGGGCAGGTTCACCCCTCCACTTT. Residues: CASSLDRQGAGSPLHF.